These 8 T cell receptor beta chains originate from one sample sequenced in a study of CXCR3-negative and CXCR3-positive naive CD8 T cells. Study-wide results and limits: TRB CDR3s were more hydrophobic in CXCR3-positive than in CXCR3-negative naive cells.

Their antigen targets remain unknown. Libraries of TRB cDNA were made by 5' RACE and carried UMIs. One entry per CDR3 protein, without DNA, is what TCRdb gives after re-calling the 5' RACE reads. There are 150,000 or so distinct CDR3 sequences in the sample, with around 0.28% held by the top ten. Sequences were obtained from naive CXCR3+ CD8+ T cells from blood. Specified subset: CD45RO-CCR7+CD27+CD95- naive CD8+ T cells expressing CXCR3 (TNR3+). The source of these receptors is a human donor in good health. Some clones in this sample may be carry-over from other donors' samples.

The chain joins TRBV7-3 to TRBJ2-3; TCRdb picks TRBD2, but there is no DNA to check that call. Germline V lookup: CDR1 SGHTA, CDR2 FQGTGA. This CDR3 is 14 amino acids long. CDR3 region: CASPSPGTTDTQYF.

The chain uses TRBV29-1 and TRBJ1-4; TCRdb lists TRBD1, though no DNA is available to test this call. The CDR3 is 14 amino acids. The germline gives CDR1 SQVTM, CDR2 ANQGSEA. The CDR3 sequence is CSVNPRGQNEKLFF.

The CDR3 protein is CASSYGQSPPHTF. The V call is TRBV6-5, the J call TRBJ1-2. Germline V gene sequence: CDR1 MNHEY, CDR2 SVGAGI. This CDR3 region has 13 residues.

This chain links TRBV28 with TRBJ2-3; TCRdb's assignment of TRBD2 cannot be checked, as there is no DNA. The CDR3 loop spans 15 amino acids. Germline V gene data show CDR1 as MDHEN and CDR2 as SYDVKM. The CDR3 loop is CASSRIRELGDTQYF.

CDR3 amino acids: CASSLTAGTVNQPQHF. This chain links TRBV28 with TRBJ1-5; the D call from TCRdb, TRBD1, cannot be confirmed without DNA. Germline values: CDR1 MDHEN, CDR2 SYDVKM. The CDR3 has 16 amino acids.

The V call is TRBV21-1, the J call TRBJ1-5; the TCRdb D gene call, TRBD1, has no DNA to confirm it. TRBV21-1 is designated a pseudogene. The CDR3 extends over 17 amino acids. CDR3 sequence: CASSNPAWDLGNQPQHF.

V and J are TRBV5-6 and TRBJ1-5; TCRdb proposes TRBD1, but this gene call is untestable without DNA. The germline gives CDR1 SGHDT, CDR2 YYEEEE. The CDR3 loop spans 16 amino acids. The CDR3: CASSLNGQGKDQPQHF.

The CDR3 loop reads CASSLVWGTSGGPGEQYF. The chain employs TRBV7-9 and TRBJ2-7; TCRdb reports TRBD2, a call that lacks DNA to check it against. The CDR3 sequence is 18 residues long. The germline gives CDR1 SEHNR, CDR2 FQNEAQ (reference sequence). Using reference TRBV7-9 and TRBJ2-7 for the parts outside the CDR3, the full variable domain is DTGVSQNPRHKITKRGQNVTFRCDPISEHNRLYWYRQTLGQGPEFLTYFQNEAQLEKSRLLSDRFSAERPKGSFSTLEIQRTEQGDSAMYLCASSLVWGTSGGPGEQYFGPGTRLTVT.